These 30 T cell receptor beta chains share one sample of origin, sequenced in a study of technical replicates of blood from a handful of donors. Assay: immunoSEQ multiplex PCR; the TCRdb copy retains only in-frame clones and omits some. In the table there are tens of thousands of clones, roughly nine tenths of which are singletons. What was sequenced was PBMCs. These receptors were collected from a human donor in good health. Some clones in this sample may be carry-over from other donors' samples.

The chain links TRBV19 to TRBJ2-3; 8 positions match TRBD1. CDR3 size: 14 residues. Looked up from germline, CDR1 is LNHDA and CDR2 is SQIVND (reference sequence). V shed 1 base and J 4 bases; nucleotides not matched to a gene: 1. The CDR3 coding sequence is TGTGCCAGTAGTATAGCCAGGGGGCCAGATACGCAGTATTTT. Translating it yields CASSIARGPDTQYF.

The chain carries TRBV11-2 and TRBJ2-7, with TRBD1 matching 7 bases. The CDR3 length is 18 residues. CDR1 is SGHAT and CDR2 is FQNNGV in the germline V gene. V lost 4 bases to trimming and J lost 2 bases; unmatched junction nucleotides: 17. The CDR3 loop reads CASSSPWSESGGAYEQYF. The CDR3 nucleotides read TGTGCCAGCAGCTCCCCGTGGTCGGAGTCAGGGGGAGCCTACGAGCAGTACTTC.

The chain links TRBV5-1 to TRBJ1-2; perhaps TRBD1 as D (6 bases). Germline lookup yields CDR1 SGHRS and CDR2 YFSETQ. The V end was cut by 4 bases, the J end by 2 bases, with 21 bases between. The CDR3 spans 17 residues. The CDR3 here is CASSPGASTGPNYGYTF. In DNA, the CDR3 is TGCGCCAGCAGCCCTGGGGCGTCGACAGGCCCAAACTATGGCTACACCTTC.

Here the CDR3 reads CASSQDIPQGASGNTIYF. CDR3 in DNA: TGTGCCAGCAGCCAAGATATCCCCCAGGGGGCATCTGGAAACACCATATATTTT. The chain links TRBV4-2 to TRBJ1-3; 8 bases are shared with TRBD1. The germline V gene has CDR1 LGHNA and CDR2 YNFKEQ. V trimming: 0 bases; J trimming: 1 base; junction bases outside the gene matches: 8. The CDR3 has 18 amino acids.

The V and J genes are TRBV2 and TRBJ2-3; TRBD2 aligns across 12 bases. Germline loops: CDR1 SNHLY, CDR2 FYNNEI. The CDR3 is 15 amino acids. The trim removed 8 bases at V and 8 bases at J, leaving 11 bases unmatched. CDR3 protein: CASSGLAGSLATQYF. DNA of the CDR3: TGTGCCAGCTCTGGACTAGCGGGGAGTTTAGCTACGCAGTATTTT.

Notes on this clone: Additional DNA sequences in this sample encode the identical CDR3. The chain links TRBV4-2 to TRBJ2-1; perhaps TRBD1 as D (6 bases). Trimming took off 3 bases at V and 2 bases at J, with 11 bases between the two ends. Germline assignment: CDR1 LGHNA and CDR2 YNFKEQ. The CDR3 has 15 amino acids. The CDR3 DNA reads as TGTGCCAGCAGCCAGGTTGGGACAACCTACAATGAGCAGTTCTTC. Encoded protein: CASSQVGTTYNEQFF.

CDR3 residues: CASSTGTGVNEQFF. The DNA of the CDR3 is TGCGCCAGCAGCACCGGGACAGGGGTGAATGAGCAGTTCTTC. The chain is built from TRBV4-1 and TRBJ2-1; 10 bases align to TRBD1. The germline V gene has CDR1 MGHRA and CDR2 YSYEKL. CDR3 length: 14 amino acids. Germline trimming cut 5 bases from V and 7 bases from J; bases unmatched to any gene: 5.

The V and J genes are TRBV19 and TRBJ2-5; 11 nucleotides agree with TRBD2. The germline gives CDR1 LNHDA, CDR2 SQIVND (reference sequence). CDR3 length: 15 residues. V was pared by 6 bases and J by 5 bases, with 8 bases of the junction left unmatched. CDR3 coding DNA: TGTGCCAGTAGCGCACTAGCGGGAGAAGGTGAGACCCAGTACTTC. This translates into CASSALAGEGETQYF. The variable domain in full, completed from reference TRBV19 and TRBJ2-5, reads DGGITQSPKYLFRKEGQNVTLSCEQNLNHDAMYWYRQDPGQGLRLIYYSQIVNDFQKGDIAEGYSVSREKKESFPLTVTSAQKNPTAFYLCASSALAGEGETQYFGPGTRLLVL.

The chain recombines TRBV4-1 with TRBJ1-2, with D uncertain. This CDR3 region has 14 residues. V shed 0 bases and J shed 4 bases, with 9 bases lying between them. CDR1 is MGHRA, CDR2 YSYEKL, per germline. The CDR3 reads CASSQDQWSYGYTF. For the CDR3, the DNA is TGCGCCAGCAGCCAAGATCAATGGAGCTATGGCTACACCTTC.

The V and J genes are TRBV29-1 and TRBJ2-7; TRBD2 matches at 8 bases. Germline V CDR1 and CDR2: SQVTM, ANQGSEA. The CDR3 covers 13 residues. Trimming took 7 bases from V and 7 from J; bases not matched to a gene: 12. CDR3 DNA sequence: TGCAGCGCTAGAGCGGGAGAGGCCCGGGAGCAGTACTTC. It codes for CSARAGEAREQYF.

This clone was recorded once. The rearrangement uses TRBV5-1 and TRBJ2-7; the D gene is possibly TRBD2 (6 bases). The V end lost 2 bases, the J end lost 2 bases, and 11 bases lay between the germline ends. CDR3 length: 14 residues. CDR1 is SGHRS, CDR2 YFSETQ, per germline. The CDR3 nucleotides are TGCGCCAGCAGCTTCGGGGGAGAAACCTACGAGCAGTACTTC. Translated: CASSFGGETYEQYF.

The chain employs TRBV4-3 and TRBJ2-7, with unresolved D. V lost 1 base, J lost 3 bases, and 19 bases lay in between. The CDR3 spans 17 residues. Germline values: CDR1 LGHNA, CDR2 YSLEER. DNA for the CDR3: TGCGCCAGCAGCCAAGCTTGGGCAACCAGAGCCTACTACGAGCAGTACTTC. The encoded protein is CASSQAWATRAYYEQYF.

This clone was counted a single time. V is TRBV7-9 and J is TRBJ2-5; no firm D call. V lost 6 bases to trimming and J lost 3 bases, with 14 bases between them. This CDR3 contains 14 residues. CDR1 and CDR2 (germline): SEHNR, FQNEAQ (reference sequence). The DNA for the CDR3 is TGTGCCAGCAGTTCTTACCGGCTAGAAGAGACCCAGTACTTC. This translates into CASSSYRLEETQYF.

The rearrangement joins TRBV10-2 to TRBJ2-3; TRBD1 matches at 10 bases. Per the germline V gene, CDR1 is WSHSY and CDR2 is SAAADI. V lost 7 bases, J lost 0 bases, and 7 bases stayed unmatched. CDR3 size: 16 residues. The CDR3 region has the DNA TGCGCCAGCACCAGGGGGACAGGGGCTAGCACAGATACGCAGTATTTT. As protein: CASTRGTGASTDTQYF.

The chain carries TRBV2 and TRBJ2-1; D might be TRBD2 (6 bases). The CDR3 is made up of 13 amino acids. V gave up 3 bases and J gave up 6 bases, with 9 bases separating them. Germline V gene sequence: CDR1 SNHLY, CDR2 FYNNEI. The CDR3 loop reads CASSDGRPNEQFF. In DNA, the CDR3 is TGTGCCAGCAGTGATGGGAGGCCCAATGAGCAGTTCTTC.

The chain carries TRBV7-2 and TRBJ1-5; a weak D match, TRBD1 (5 bases). V lost 1 base and J 7 bases, leaving 8 bases between the germline ends. This CDR3 is 13 amino acids long. CDR1 and CDR2 (germline): SGHTA, FQGNSA. The CDR3 region has the DNA TGTGCCAGCAGCTTAGAACAGGCGCAGCCCCAGCATTTT. It yields the protein CASSLEQAQPQHF.

The genes are TRBV28 and TRBJ1-3, with TRBD1 matching 7 bases. Germline loops: CDR1 MDHEN, CDR2 SYDVKM. Trimming at V came to 4 bases and at J to 4 bases, leaving 7 bases not matched to a gene. CDR3 length equals 15 residues. In DNA, the CDR3 is TGTGCCAGCAGTTCCAACGACAGGGTAGGAAACACCATATATTTT. Encoded protein: CASSSNDRVGNTIYF. Drawing the rest from reference TRBV28 and TRBJ1-3, the complete variable domain is DVKVTQSSRYLVKRTGEKVFLECVQDMDHENMFWYRQDPGLGLRLIYFSYDVKMKEKGDIPEGYSVSREKKERFSLILESASTNQTSMYLCASSSNDRVGNTIYFGEGSWLTVV.

J is TRBJ2-7 and V is TRBV27; a weak D match, TRBD1 (5 bases). The CDR3 has 13 amino acids. Germline V gene sequence: CDR1 MNHEY, CDR2 SMNVEV (reference sequence). V lost 5 bases and J lost 3, with 11 bases in between. The CDR3 here is CASSPRANYEQYF. CDR3 coding DNA: TGTGCCAGCAGTCCCAGGGCCAACTACGAGCAGTACTTC.

V usage is TRBV4-3 and J usage is TRBJ1-2; D not certain. CDR1 and CDR2 (germline): LGHNA, YSLEER. This CDR3 has 13 amino acids. The germline V and J ends were trimmed by 5 bases and 7 bases, with 14 bases remaining between them. In DNA form, the CDR3 reads TGCGCCAGCAGCGCTACAGAGACTAGTGGCTACACCTTC. Translating gives CASSATETSGYTF.

The chain couples TRBV5-1 to TRBJ2-1; 10 bases align to TRBD2. Germline V CDR1 and CDR2: SGHRS, YFSETQ. V was pared by 4 bases and J by 6 bases, with 4 bases of the junction left unmatched. This CDR3 is built from 14 residues. The DNA of the CDR3 is TGCGCCAGCAGCCATAGCGGGGGGCCCAATGAGCAGTTCTTC. Translation gives CASSHSGGPNEQFF.

The chain is built from TRBV18 and TRBJ1-1; perhaps TRBD1 as D (6 bases). Trimming took 1 base from V and 3 from J, leaving 9 bases between them. CDR3 length equals 14 residues. CDR1 and CDR2 from the germline V gene are KGHSH and LQKENI. CDR3 in DNA: TGTGCCAGCTCACCACGATCAGGGGACACTGAAGCTTTCTTT. It is translated as CASSPRSGDTEAFF.

J is TRBJ2-5 and V is TRBV7-2; 14 nucleotides agree with TRBD2. The junction had 4 bases not matched to a gene; V was cut back by 5 bases and J by 5 bases. The CDR3 has 15 amino acids. Germline V gene sequence: CDR1 SGHTA, CDR2 FQGNSA. The CDR3 is CASSRRTSGRETQYF. As DNA, the CDR3 is TGTGCCAGCAGCCGGAGGACTAGCGGGAGGGAGACCCAGTACTTC. The full variable domain, with the rest looked up from reference TRBV7-2 and TRBJ2-5, is GAGVSQSPSNKVTEKGKDVELRCDPISGHTALYWYRQSLGQGLEFLIYFQGNSAPDKSGLPSDRFSAERTGGSVSTLTIQRTQQEDSAVYLCASSRRTSGRETQYFGPGTRLLVL.

This chain links TRBV7-2 with TRBJ2-1; 9 positions agree with TRBD1. CDR1 is SGHTA and CDR2 is FQGNSA in the germline V gene. This CDR3 is 15 amino acids long. V trimming: 1 base; J trimming: 7 bases; junction bases outside the gene matches: 5. CDR3 loop: CASSLGGQGRNEQFF. In nucleotides, the CDR3 is TGTGCCAGCAGCTTAGGGGGACAGGGTAGAAATGAGCAGTTCTTC. Filled out from reference TRBV7-2 and TRBJ2-1, the complete variable domain reads GAGVSQSPSNKVTEKGKDVELRCDPISGHTALYWYRQSLGQGLEFLIYFQGNSAPDKSGLPSDRFSAERTGGSVSTLTIQRTQQEDSAVYLCASSLGGQGRNEQFFGPGTRLTVL.

The genes are TRBV4-1 and TRBJ1-1; TRBD1 matches at 10 bases. Germline loops: CDR1 MGHRA, CDR2 YSYEKL. Trimming cost V 3 bases and J 7 bases; bases outside gene matches: 8. The CDR3 spans 15 residues. DNA for the CDR3: TGCGCCAGCAGCCAGGGACAGGGGCGGTACGATGAAGCTTTCTTT. Residues: CASSQGQGRYDEAFF.

This clone was observed once. The chain links TRBV7-9 to TRBJ1-3; TRBD1 agrees at 7 bases. The V segment lost 5 bases and the J segment 4 bases; nucleotides outside the gene matches: 8. The CDR3 contains 15 residues. The germline gives CDR1 SEHNR, CDR2 FQNEAQ (reference sequence). The CDR3 region is CASSLRQGGGNTIYF. The CDR3 nucleotides read TGTGCCAGCAGCCTCCGACAGGGCGGGGGAAACACCATATATTTT.

V and J are TRBV11-1 and TRBJ2-3, with TRBD2 identical over 14 bases. CDR1 is SGHAT, CDR2 FQDESV, per germline (reference sequence). The CDR3 has 18 residues. Losses at the gene ends were 5 bases for V and 0 bases for J; bases not matched to a gene: 7. Here the CDR3 DNA reads TGTGCCAGCAGCCGACTAGCGGGAGGGAGGGGTAGCACAGATACGCAGTATTTT. It yields the protein CASSRLAGGRGSTDTQYF.

This clone was found once. This sequence joins TRBV11-2 and TRBJ2-1, with D hard to call. The V gene lost 6 bases and the J gene lost 0 bases, with 15 bases spanning the gap. CDR3 size: 16 residues. Germline-derived CDR1 and CDR2 are SGHAT and FQNNGV. CDR3 nucleotides: TGTGCCAGCAGTTCTTACGTCGCGATCTCCTACAATGAGCAGTTCTTC. Protein sequence: CASSSYVAISYNEQFF.

In this sample, this clone turned up a few times. V and J are TRBV30 and TRBJ1-1; the match to TRBD1 covers 8 bases. From germline, CDR1 is GTSNPN and CDR2 SVGIG (reference sequence). Trimming cost V 7 bases and J 3 bases; bases outside gene matches: 4. CDR3 length: 12 amino acids. The CDR3 reads CASSQGDTEAFF. DNA for the CDR3: TGTGCCTCTTCACAGGGGGACACTGAAGCTTTCTTT.

This clone was seen more than once but under ten times. The chain employs TRBV11-2 and TRBJ2-7; tentative D call: TRBD2 (6 bases). Germline V gene sequence: CDR1 SGHAT, CDR2 FQNNGV. Trimming took 1 base from V and 3 from J, leaving 13 bases between them. This CDR3 has 15 residues. The DNA for the CDR3 is TGTGCCAGCAGCTTAGGTATCGGACTACACTACGAGCAGTACTTC. Its translation is CASSLGIGLHYEQYF.

V and J are TRBV7-2 and TRBJ2-1; 8 bases match TRBD2. The V gene end was trimmed by 1 base and the J gene end by 7 bases; junction bases not matched to a gene: 6. CDR3 length equals 15 residues. Germline V CDR1 and CDR2: SGHTA, FQGNSA. The CDR3 loop is CASSLGLAGGNEQFF. Here the CDR3 DNA reads TGTGCCAGCAGCTTAGGGCTAGCGGGCGGTAATGAGCAGTTCTTC.